Following are 27 T cell receptor beta chains from one sample sequenced in a study of glioma-infiltrating T cells. TCR alpha and beta CDR3 regions were amplified from RNA using iRepertoire nested multiplex PCR. TCRdb reprocessed the multiplex PCR reads with MiXCR, giving one entry per CDR3 protein. The table includes about 89,000 distinct CDR3 sequences, 20% to 25% detected once. Sample: glioma tissue, nonneoplastic brain tissue, or PBMCs (not recorded which). The receptors originated from a human donor with low-grade glioma or glioblastoma, undergoing nonglioma brain surgery, or in good health (not recorded which).

Worth noting for this clonotype: One base away lies a much larger clone, so this may be a sequencing read error. This likely comes from a read error, as the CDR3 has no conserved phenylalanine or tryptophan at its end. The chain combines TRBV29-1 with TRBJ1-2; no reliable D call. Germline loops: CDR1 SQVTM, CDR2 ANQGSEA. This CDR3 has 12 amino acids. Trimming removed 4 bases at V and 3 bases at J, with 9 bases between. CDR3 protein: CSVGGNDYGYTL. As DNA, the CDR3 is TGCAGCGTTGGAGGGAACGACTATGGCTACACCCTC.

The chain couples TRBV30 to TRBJ1-2, with 8 positions matching TRBD1. Germline assignment: CDR1 GTSNPN and CDR2 SVGIG (reference sequence). The J segment lost 3 bases and the V segment lost 5 bases, leaving 5 bases of the junction unmatched. This CDR3 contains 13 residues. The CDR3 DNA sequence: TGTGCCTGGGGGACAGGAATAGACTATGGCTACACCTTC. Translating it yields CAWGTGIDYGYTF.

Many counts were recorded for this clonotype. V and J are TRBV18 and TRBJ1-2; weak D call: TRBD1 (6 bases). The germline gives CDR1 KGHSH, CDR2 LQKENI. The CDR3 spans 13 residues. V lost 3 bases to trimming and J lost 8 bases, with 13 bases between them. CDR3 nucleotides: TGTGCCAGCTCACCGGACAGCAAAGGGGGCTACACCTTC. Translated: CASSPDSKGGYTF. Using reference TRBV18 and TRBJ1-2 for the parts outside the CDR3, the full variable domain is NAGVMQNPRHLVRRRGQEARLRCSPMKGHSHVYWYRQLPEEGLKFMVYLQKENIIDESGMPKERFSAEFPKEGPSILRIQQVVRGDSAAYFCASSPDSKGGYTFGSGTRLTVV.

This clonotype was detected many times. The V call is TRBV6-1, the J call TRBJ2-3, with 10 bases aligning to TRBD2. The ends lost 6 bases at V and 8 bases at J; junction bases unmatched: 2. Germline V gene sequence: CDR1 MNHNS, CDR2 SASEGT. The CDR3 contains 12 residues. CDR3 in DNA: TGTGCCAGCAGACCTAGCGGGAGTACGCAGTATTTT. It is translated as CASRPSGSTQYF.

The chain combines TRBV5-1 with TRBJ2-3; D remains ambiguous. The CDR3 sequence is 12 residues long. V lost 4 bases and J 8 bases, leaving 11 bases between the germline ends. Germline V gene data show CDR1 as SGHRS and CDR2 as YFSETQ. In DNA, the CDR3 is TGCGCCAGCAGCCTACAACGAGGTACGCAGTATTTT. Its translation: CASSLQRGTQYF.

This clonotype was found many times. The chain couples TRBV2 to TRBJ1-6, with D maybe TRBD1 (5 bases). The length of the CDR3 is 13 residues. The germline V gene has CDR1 SNHLY and CDR2 FYNNEI. V lost 4 bases and J 8 bases, leaving 9 bases between the germline ends. CDR3 nucleotide sequence: TGTGCCAGCAGTGCGCGGGGGGATTCACCCCTCCACTTT. It translates to CASSARGDSPLHF.

This clonotype was seen ten or more times. The chain carries TRBV27 and TRBJ1-5; D not resolved. Germline values: CDR1 MNHEY, CDR2 SMNVEV (reference sequence). Trimming removed 3 bases at V and 3 bases at J, with 12 bases between. The CDR3 totals 15 residues. CDR3 coding DNA: TGTGCCAGCAGTTTGGTGGGCGTAAACAATCAGCCCCAGCATTTT. This sequence encodes CASSLVGVNNQPQHF.

This clonotype was found a few times. The V call is TRBV12-3 or TRBV12-4, the J call TRBJ1-1; D remains ambiguous. V lost 5 bases and J lost 1, with 14 bases in between. The CDR3 has 15 residues. The CDR3 sequence: CASSPYSEPNTEAFF. The CDR3 DNA reads as TGTGCCAGCAGTCCCTACAGCGAACCGAACACTGAAGCTTTCTTT.

This clonotype has only a few counts. The chain uses TRBV2 and TRBJ1-4; TRBD1 might be the D (5 bases). V lost 6 bases and J 7 bases, leaving 15 bases between the germline ends. The CDR3 length is 14 residues. Germline CDR1 is SNHLY and CDR2 is FYNNEI. Written as DNA, the CDR3 is TGTGCCAGCAGGCCCCGGGACGGCGGTGAAAAACTGTTTTTT. Protein sequence: CASRPRDGGEKLFF.

This clonotype appeared many times. The chain has TRBV6-5 and TRBJ2-3, with D unresolved. Germline loops: CDR1 MNHEY, CDR2 SVGAGI. The germline V and J ends were trimmed by 2 bases and 1 base, with 10 bases remaining between them. This CDR3 region has 15 residues. CDR3 sequence (DNA): TGTGCCAGCAGTTACGAGGCGGCTCGCACAGATACGCAGTATTTT. This encodes CASSYEAARTDTQYF.

The CDR3 DNA reads TGCGCCAGCCCAATTCGAGGGTATGAGCAGTACTTC. Translation: CASPIRGYEQYF. This chain joins TRBV10-1 and TRBJ2-7; D perhaps matches TRBD2 (5 bases). The CDR3 totals 12 residues. Germline V CDR1 and CDR2: WNHNN, SYGVQD (reference sequence). The V and J ends lost 8 bases and 7 bases respectively, with 15 bases between them.

The rearrangement joins TRBV5-1 to TRBJ2-3; 10 positions agree with TRBD2. Unmatched junction bases numbered 4, after V lost 4 bases and J lost 2 bases. This CDR3 contains 15 residues. CDR1 and CDR2 (germline): SGHRS, YFSETQ. In nucleotides, the CDR3 is TGCGCCAGCAGCCGAGGACTAGCGGACACAGATACGCAGTATTTT. Translating gives CASSRGLADTDTQYF. Supplemented by reference TRBV5-1 and TRBJ2-3, the full variable domain reads KAGVTQTPRYLIKTRGQQVTLSCSPISGHRSVSWYQQTPGQGLQFLFEYFSETQRNKGNFPGRFSGRQFSNSRSEMNVSTLELGDSALYLCASSRGLADTDTQYFGPGTRLTVL.

Regarding this clonotype: One end of the junction fails to match germline, which may point to a read error. The rearrangement uses TRBV11-2 and TRBJ1-1; D unresolved. From germline, CDR1 is SGHAT and CDR2 FQNNGV. CDR3 length: 13 amino acids. The DNA for the CDR3 is TGTGCCAGCAGAGAGTTTGTGAACACTGTAGCTTTCTTT. Encoded protein: CASREFVNTVAFF.

This clonotype was counted ten times or more. The chain combines TRBV14 with TRBJ1-5, with 7 bases fitting TRBD1. The CDR3 extends over 16 amino acids. J was trimmed by 2 bases and V by 3 bases; bases with no gene match: 7. CDR1 and CDR2 (germline): SGHDN, FVKESK. The CDR3 DNA reads TGTGCCAGCAGCCAGCCGACAGGGAAGGGCAATCAGCCCCAGCATTTT. It is translated as CASSQPTGKGNQPQHF.

This clonotype was counted at least ten times. The V gene is TRBV27, the J gene TRBJ2-3, with TRBD2 identical over 10 bases. CDR3 size: 20 residues. V shed 1 base and J 3 bases; nucleotides not matched to a gene: 16. Germline V gene lookup returns CDR1 MNHEY and CDR2 SMNVEV (reference sequence). The CDR3 protein is CASSLLAPPLAGVRTDTQYF. The CDR3 coding sequence is TGTGCCAGCAGTTTATTGGCCCCTCCGCTAGCGGGAGTGCGGACAGATACGCAGTATTTT.

As to this clonotype: A much larger clone sits a single nucleotide away, making a read error possible. The chain uses TRBV6-1 and TRBJ2-3, with TRBD2 matching over 9 bases. J was trimmed by 6 bases and V by 7 bases; bases with no gene match: 14. The CDR3 has 16 residues. Germline CDR1 and CDR2: MNHNS and SASEGT. The CDR3 here is CASTGTSGWALDTQYF. The CDR3 coding sequence is TGTGCCAGCACCGGAACTAGCGGGTGGGCATTGGATACGCAGTATTTT.

The sample holds many counts of this clonotype. V is TRBV20-1 and J is TRBJ2-3, with D perhaps matching TRBD1 or TRBD2 (5 bases each). This CDR3 is built from 14 residues. Deletions cut 5 bases from V and 2 bases from J, with 14 bases between. CDR1 is DFQATT, CDR2 SNEGSKA, per germline (reference sequence). The CDR3 sequence is CSARDQKNTDTQYF. CDR3 coding DNA: TGCAGTGCTCGGGACCAGAAAAACACAGATACGCAGTATTTT.

This clonotype was recorded many times. The rearrangement joins TRBV25-1 to TRBJ2-1, with D possibly called TRBD1 or TRBD2 (6 bases each). The length of the CDR3 is 12 residues. The germline V and J ends were trimmed by 10 bases and 5 bases, with 12 bases remaining between them. Looked up from germline, CDR1 is MGHDK and CDR2 is SYGVNS. DNA of the CDR3: TGTGCCATCCGGGGGCACAACAATGAGCAGTTCTTC. Translation: CAIRGHNNEQFF.

This clonotype was counted many times. At one of its ends the junction is not consistent with the germline gene, which may arise from a read error. This chain connects TRBV2 to TRBJ1-1, with D unclear. The CDR3 sequence is 13 residues long. Germline CDR1 and CDR2: SNHLY and FYNNEI. The DNA of the CDR3 is TGTGCCAGCACTGAACATGAAAACACTGAAGCTTTCTTT. Translated: CASTEHENTEAFF.

This sequence joins TRBV12-3 or TRBV12-4 and TRBJ2-7; D is unresolved. Trimming stripped 1 base from V and 3 bases from J, with 13 bases between. This CDR3 has 15 residues. The DNA for the CDR3 is TGTGCCAGCAGTTTAGTGGCGGATCGCCACTACGAGCAGTACTTC. It yields the protein CASSLVADRHYEQYF.

This clonotype came up a few times. The V and J genes are TRBV19 and TRBJ2-7; D not resolved. The CDR3 has 13 residues. CDR1 is LNHDA and CDR2 is SQIVND in the germline V gene (reference sequence). Trimming took 3 bases from V and 2 from J, leaving 8 bases between them. Here the CDR3 reads CASSMRNAYEQYF. The CDR3 nucleotides are TGTGCCAGTAGTATGAGGAATGCCTACGAGCAGTACTTC. The full variable domain, in which reference TRBV19 and TRBJ2-7 provide the parts outside the CDR3, is DGGITQSPKYLFRKEGQNVTLSCEQNLNHDAMYWYRQDPGQGLRLIYYSQIVNDFQKGDIAEGYSVSREKKESFPLTVTSAQKNPTAFYLCASSMRNAYEQYFGPGTRLTVT.

This clonotype has ten or more counts. This rearrangement joins TRBV6-2 or TRBV6-3 to TRBJ2-5; 10 nucleotides agree with TRBD2. Germline trimming cut 8 bases from V and 5 bases from J; bases unmatched to any gene: 11. CDR1 is MNHEY, CDR2 SVGEGT, per germline. The CDR3 consists of 15 residues. This CDR3 is CASSGISGRRETQYF. CDR3 nucleotides: TGTGCCAGCTCGGGGATTAGCGGGAGGCGGGAGACCCAGTACTTC.

This clonotype was seen repeatedly, ten times or more. This sequence joins TRBV4-1 and TRBJ1-1, with D unresolved. This CDR3 region has 15 residues. CDR1 is MGHRA, CDR2 YSYEKL, per germline. V was pared by 0 bases and J by 1 base, with 9 bases between. CDR3 DNA sequence: TGCGCCAGCAGCCAAGACAGTCCAGGGAACACTGAAGCTTTCTTT. Its protein is CASSQDSPGNTEAFF.

This clonotype was found many times. CDR3 DNA sequence: TGTGCCAGCAGCCCAACTAGGGGTGAGCAGTTCTTC. Amino acids: CASSPTRGEQFF. The genes are TRBV7-6 and TRBJ2-1, with D possibly called TRBD1 or TRBD2 (5 bases each). Trimming stripped 5 bases from V and 9 bases from J, with 11 bases between. Germline V gene lookup returns CDR1 SGHVS and CDR2 FNYEAQ. The CDR3 has 12 residues.

This clonotype has a handful of counts. V usage is TRBV3-1 and J usage is TRBJ2-7, with D possibly being TRBD1 (5 bases). V was trimmed by 3 bases and J by 4 bases, leaving 16 bases between them. Germline-derived CDR1 and CDR2 are LGHDT and YNNKEL (reference sequence). The CDR3 loop spans 15 amino acids. The CDR3 nucleotides read TGTGCCAGCAGCCAGCAGGGTGTCCGGGTTTACGAGCAGTACTTC. Residues: CASSQQGVRVYEQYF.

This chain's CDR3 is CSVAKGATQYF. Written as DNA, the CDR3 is TGCAGCGTTGCTAAGGGAGCGACCCAGTACTTC. This chain connects TRBV29-1 to TRBJ2-5; possible D gene TRBD2, 5 bases. Germline V gene sequence: CDR1 SQVTM, CDR2 ANQGSEA. Trimming shortened V by 4 bases and J by 7 bases, and 10 bases separated the two germline ends. The CDR3 is made up of 11 amino acids. The full variable domain, completed using reference TRBV29-1 and TRBJ2-5, is SAVISQKPSRDICQRGTSLTIQCQVDSQVTMMFWYRQQPGQSLTLIATANQGSEATYESGFVIDKFPISRPNLTFSTLTVSNMSPEDSSIYLCSVAKGATQYFGPGTRLLVL.

This clonotype was seen ten or more times. The gene calls are TRBV2 and TRBJ1-5; 8 bases align to TRBD1. Per germline, CDR1 SNHLY and CDR2 FYNNEI. This CDR3 contains 13 residues. Trimming took 7 bases from V and 3 from J; bases not matched to a gene: 2. The CDR3 region is CASKGQVNQPQHF. The DNA of the CDR3 is TGTGCCAGCAAGGGACAGGTCAATCAGCCCCAGCATTTT.